The clone carrying this T cell receptor beta chain was detected only once. Its matching antigen is unknown. The data were produced by immunoSEQ multiplex PCR, yet TCRdb's version contains in-frame clones alone and is incomplete. Of about 21,000 clones in the sample, roughly 89% were seen once. Germline V gene sequence: CDR1 MNHNS, CDR2 SASEGT. The CDR3 sequence is 14 residues long. V lost 11 bases and J 0 bases, leaving 13 bases between the germline ends. This record belongs to a study of untreated major depressive disorder. Overall study results and limits: TRBV25-01 and TRBV02-01 followed the flow pattern without significance. TRBV05-01 (Vbeta 5.1) usage was higher in CD4+ T cells of depressed patients than controls. All top five TRBV05-01 clones per subject were private clones.

Each depressed patient was matched pairwise with a non-depressed control on sex, age, current smoking status and body mass index. Sequenced material: CD4+ T cells from PBMCs. This sequence joins TRBV6-1 and TRBJ1-4, with unresolved D. The clonotype comes from a woman between 40 and 55 years old in good health. The CDR3 coding sequence is TGTGCCGCCCGTCCCCGAGCAACTAATGAAAAACTGTTTTTT. Translating gives CAARPRATNEKLFF.